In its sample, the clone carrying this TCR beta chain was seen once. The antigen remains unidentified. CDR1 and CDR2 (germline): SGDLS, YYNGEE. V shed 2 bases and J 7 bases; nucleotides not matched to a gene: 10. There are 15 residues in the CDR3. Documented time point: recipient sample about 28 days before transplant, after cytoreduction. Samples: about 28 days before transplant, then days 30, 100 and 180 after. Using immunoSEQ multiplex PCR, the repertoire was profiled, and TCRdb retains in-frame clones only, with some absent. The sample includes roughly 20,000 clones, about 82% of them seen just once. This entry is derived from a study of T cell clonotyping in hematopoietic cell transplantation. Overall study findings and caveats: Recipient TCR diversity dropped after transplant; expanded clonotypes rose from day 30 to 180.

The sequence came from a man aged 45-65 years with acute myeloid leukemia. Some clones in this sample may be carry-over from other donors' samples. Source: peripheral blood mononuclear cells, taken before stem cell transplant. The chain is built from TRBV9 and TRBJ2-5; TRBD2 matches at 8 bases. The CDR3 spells CASSVAGGGSATQYF. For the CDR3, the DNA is TGTGCCAGCAGCGTTGCCGGGGGGGGGTCGGCGACCCAGTACTTC.